This is a list of T cell receptor beta chains from one sample in a study of control samples from healthy donors and cancer patients. The repertoire was sequenced with immunoSEQ multiplex PCR; TCRdb's copy has only in-frame clones and lacks some. The table shows 100,000 to 150,000 clones, with more than 85% occurring only once. The sample was blood. Receptors were obtained from a man aged 18 to 35 in good health. CDR3s leave out the opening cysteine and the closing phenylalanine or tryptophan. The order of the fields is clone size, J gene, V gene, CDR3 protein. The size field is filled for only some rows; it gives once, few, many or a size class.

. TRBJ2-2 TRBV5-4 ASSRRDTNTGELF
. TRBJ2-6 TRBV6-2/TRBV6-3 ASSYNSGANVLT
. TRBJ2-7 TRBV6-1 ASSEDGQGASYEQY
. TRBJ1-2 TRBV12-5 ASGLARPTVNYGYT
. TRBJ1-1 TRBV5-1 ASSLGGGWNTEAF
. TRBJ1-2 TRBV7-2 ASSKRQGANYGYT
. TRBJ1-2 TRBV2 ASREDGFNYGYT
. TRBJ1-1 TRBV5-1 ASSLKFAGTTEAF
. TRBJ1-1 TRBV30 AWSWGTMNTEAF
medium-sized TRBJ1-1 TRBV2 ASRESGVMNTEAF
. TRBJ1-1 TRBV7-2 ASSLPSFVNMNTEAF
. TRBJ1-4 TRBV29-1 SVEGEQGKLF
few TRBJ1-6 TRBV3-1/TRBV3-2 ASSQGGARSPLH
. TRBJ1-4 TRBV23-1 ASTPGGSATNEKLF
. TRBJ1-5 TRBV4-1 ASSQTVSEPQH
. TRBJ1-3 TRBV7-9 ASSLQGRAGNTIY
. TRBJ2-7 TRBV4-1 ASSHPGTPSYEQY
once TRBJ1-2 TRBV6-1 ASSERDYGYT
. TRBJ1-1 TRBV11-2 ASSLGANTEAF
. TRBJ2-7 TRBV3-1/TRBV3-2 ASSPGGPPYEQY
. TRBJ1-2 TRBV2 ASSELKGLGYGYT
. TRBJ1-3 TRBV5-1 ASSPDLRGSGNTIY
once TRBJ1-1 TRBV5-4 ASSLEGRGTEAF
. TRBJ1-1 TRBV5-4 ASSGTLLGGTEAF
. TRBJ2-2 TRBV27 ASSQQARYTGELF
. TRBJ1-1 TRBV12-3/TRBV12-4 ASRKTPNTEAF
. TRBJ1-2 TRBV14 ASSQEVGFGYGYT
. TRBJ2-7 TRBV11-2 ASSPLASTRRSYEQY
. TRBJ1-5 TRBV2 ASSENRGDNQPQH
medium-sized TRBJ1-1 TRBV6-6 ASSPWDRVTEAF
. TRBJ1-1 TRBV11-2 ASSFRQTEAF
. TRBJ1-3 TRBV4-1 ASSQSPYLVSGNTIY
. TRBJ1-1 TRBV6-6 ASSYPGDRLNTEAF
many TRBJ1-5 TRBV5-1 ASSAGTGAGQPQH
. TRBJ2-5 TRBV6-2/TRBV6-3 ASSYGQETQY
. TRBJ1-3 TRBV6-5 ASSYNRVGNTIY
. TRBJ1-5 TRBV19 ASSIDQPGGGNQPQH
. TRBJ1-1 TRBV19 ASSIVAGTTEAF
. TRBJ2-7 TRBV7-9 ASSLSGGTYEQY
. TRBJ2-5 TRBV6-5 ASRKDRVGQETQY
. TRBJ2-1 TRBV9 ASSAGLYNEQF
. TRBJ1-1 TRBV18 ASSPPSPRNTEAF